The clone carrying this T cell receptor beta chain is medium-sized (0.01 to 0.1%) in the sample. The antigen is unknown. The sample belongs to a study of neurological immune-mediated disorders. 5'RACE generated cDNA with 10-nucleotide random UMIs. A single record per CDR3 protein comes from TCRdb applying MiXCR to the 5' RACE reads. The sample comprises 15,000 to 20,000 distinct CDR3 sequences, about 30% of which are singletons, and around a third rests with the top ten. This CDR3 contains 17 residues. V gave up 0 bases and J gave up 2 bases; unmatched junction bases: 9. Germline V CDR1 and CDR2: MGHRA, YSYEKL. Study results and caveats: There were no CDR3 amino acid sequences shared by expanded clones across subjects, a result suggesting private repertoires in all groups. The greatest TCR clonal expansion occurred in HTLV-1-associated myelopathy and the least in multiple sclerosis, which fell below healthy controls.

This clonotype originated in a man aged 45-65 years with HTLV-1-associated myelopathy (HAM/TSP). The sample taken for sequencing was PBMCs. The V gene is TRBV4-1, the J gene TRBJ2-5; 7 nucleotides line up with TRBD2. CDR3 residues: CASSQDGSGADQETQYF. The CDR3 DNA reads as TGCGCCAGCAGCCAAGATGGGAGCGGGGCCGATCAAGAGACCCAGTACTTC.